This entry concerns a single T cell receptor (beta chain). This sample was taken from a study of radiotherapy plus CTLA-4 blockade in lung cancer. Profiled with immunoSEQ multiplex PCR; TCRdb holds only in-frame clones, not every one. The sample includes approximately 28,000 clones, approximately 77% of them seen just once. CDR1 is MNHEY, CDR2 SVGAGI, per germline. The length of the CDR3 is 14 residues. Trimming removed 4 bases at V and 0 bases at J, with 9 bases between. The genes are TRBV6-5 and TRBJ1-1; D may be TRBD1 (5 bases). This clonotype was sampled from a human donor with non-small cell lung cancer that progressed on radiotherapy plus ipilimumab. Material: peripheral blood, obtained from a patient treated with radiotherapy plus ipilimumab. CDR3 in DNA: TGTGCCAGCAGTTGGGGACGGATGAACACTGAAGCTTTCTTT. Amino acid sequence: CASSWGRMNTEAFF.